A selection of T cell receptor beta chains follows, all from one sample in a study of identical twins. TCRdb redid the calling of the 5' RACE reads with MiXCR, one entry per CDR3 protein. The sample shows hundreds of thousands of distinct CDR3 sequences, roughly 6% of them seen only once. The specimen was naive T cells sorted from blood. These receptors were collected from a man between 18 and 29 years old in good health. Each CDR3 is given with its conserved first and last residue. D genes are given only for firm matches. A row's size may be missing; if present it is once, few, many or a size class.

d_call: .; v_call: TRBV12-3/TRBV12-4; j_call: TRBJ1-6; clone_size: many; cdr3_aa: CASSLTGMPPLHF; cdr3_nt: TGTGCCAGCAGTTTGACAGGAATGCCCCCCCTCCACTTT
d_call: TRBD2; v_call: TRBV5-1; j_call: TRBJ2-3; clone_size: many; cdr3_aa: CASSLRTSGTRRDTQYF; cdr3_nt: TGCGCCAGCAGCTTGAGGACTAGCGGGACAAGGAGGGATACGCAGTATTTT
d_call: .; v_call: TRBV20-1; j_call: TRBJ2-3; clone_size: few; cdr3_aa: CSARGLVSTDTQYF; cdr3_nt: TGCAGTGCTAGGGGGCTAGTTAGCACAGATACGCAGTATTTT
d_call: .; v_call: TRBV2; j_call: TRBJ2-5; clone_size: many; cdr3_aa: CASTEQQETQYF; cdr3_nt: TGTGCCAGCACGGAACAGCAAGAGACCCAGTACTTC
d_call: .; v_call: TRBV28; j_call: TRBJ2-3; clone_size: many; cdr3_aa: CASSREGRGTDTQYF; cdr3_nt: TGTGCCAGCAGCCGCGAGGGGCGGGGCACAGATACGCAGTATTTT
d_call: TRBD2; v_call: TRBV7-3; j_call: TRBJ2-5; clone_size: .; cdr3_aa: CASSQSGSMETQYF; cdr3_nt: TGTGCCAGCAGCCAGAGCGGGAGCATGGAGACCCAGTACTTC
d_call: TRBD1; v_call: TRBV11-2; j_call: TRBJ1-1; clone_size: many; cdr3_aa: CASSLEATGFSEAFF; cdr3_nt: TGTGCCAGCAGCTTAGAAGCGACAGGGTTCTCTGAAGCTTTCTTT
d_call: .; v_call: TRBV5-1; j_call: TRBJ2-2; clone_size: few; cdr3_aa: CASSPRPSRDGELFF; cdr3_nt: TGCGCCAGCAGCCCTAGGCCTTCTAGGGACGGGGAGCTGTTTTTT
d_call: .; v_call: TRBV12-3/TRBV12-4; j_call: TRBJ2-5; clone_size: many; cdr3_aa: CASSANLETQYF; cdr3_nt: TGTGCCAGCAGTGCTAATTTGGAGACCCAGTACTTC
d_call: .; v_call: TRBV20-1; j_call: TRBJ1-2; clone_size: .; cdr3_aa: CSAREITENGYTF; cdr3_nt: TGCAGTGCTAGAGAAATAACGGAGAATGGCTACACCTTC
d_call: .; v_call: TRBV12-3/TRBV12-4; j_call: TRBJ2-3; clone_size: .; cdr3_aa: CASATPRRGTQYF; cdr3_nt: TGTGCCAGCGCAACCCCTCGGCGGGGTACGCAGTATTTT
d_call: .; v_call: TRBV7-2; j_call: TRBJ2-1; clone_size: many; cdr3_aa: CASSPRTDNEQFF; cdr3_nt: TGTGCCAGCAGCCCTCGGACAGACAATGAGCAGTTCTTC
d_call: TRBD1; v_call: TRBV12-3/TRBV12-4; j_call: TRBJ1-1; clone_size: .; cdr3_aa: CASSTGDTEAFF; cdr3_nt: TGTGCCAGCAGTACAGGGGACACTGAAGCTTTCTTT
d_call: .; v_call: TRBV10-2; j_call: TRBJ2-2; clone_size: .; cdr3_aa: CASSVQGVGELFF; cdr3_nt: TGCGCCAGCAGCGTCCAGGGTGTCGGGGAGCTGTTTTTT
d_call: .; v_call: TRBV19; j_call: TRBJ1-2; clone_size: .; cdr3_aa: CASRHTGSNYGYTF; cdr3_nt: TGTGCCAGTCGTCATACAGGGTCCAACTATGGCTACACCTTC
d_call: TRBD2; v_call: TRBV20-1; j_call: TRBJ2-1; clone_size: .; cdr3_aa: CSARDSGRKIKQFF; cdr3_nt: TGCAGTGCTAGAGATAGCGGGAGAAAGATAAAGCAGTTCTTC
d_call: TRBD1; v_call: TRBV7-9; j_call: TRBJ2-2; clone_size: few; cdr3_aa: CASSLQQGAYTGELFF; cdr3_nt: TGTGCCAGCAGCTTACAACAGGGGGCATACACCGGGGAGCTGTTTTTT
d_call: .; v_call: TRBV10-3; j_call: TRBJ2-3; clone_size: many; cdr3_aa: CAISEGGTRRDTQYF; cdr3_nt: TGTGCCATCAGTGAGGGCGGGACCCGACGAGATACGCAGTATTTT
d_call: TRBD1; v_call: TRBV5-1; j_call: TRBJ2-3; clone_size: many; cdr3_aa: CASREDRGRSDTQYF; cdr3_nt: TGCGCCAGCAGAGAAGACAGGGGGCGATCAGATACGCAGTATTTT
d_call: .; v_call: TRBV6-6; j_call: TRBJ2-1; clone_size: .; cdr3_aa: CASSYRVGDEQFF; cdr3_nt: TGTGCCAGCAGTTACCGGGTGGGGGATGAGCAGTTCTTC